The clone carrying this TCR beta chain was observed many times. This sample was included in a study of breast tumors, draining lymph nodes, adjacent tissues. The lymph nodes were axillary draining lymph nodes from breast cancer patients. TCRdb used MiXCR to reprocess the multiplex PCR reads, holding one entry per CDR3 protein. The data hold nearly 110,000 distinct CDR3 sequences, with less than 40% observed a single time. Germline loops: CDR1 MDHEN, CDR2 SYDVKM. This CDR3 spans 14 amino acids. The germline V and J ends were trimmed by 2 bases and 4 bases, with 12 bases remaining between them. Sequencing was performed on axillary lymph node tissue. The chain has TRBV28 and TRBJ2-7; possibly TRBD1 or TRBD2 for D (6 bases each). This TCR derives from a female donor with breast cancer. Some clones in this sample may be carry-over from other donors' samples. The chain's CDR3 is CASSLRGPVYEQYF. The DNA of the CDR3 is TGTGCCAGCAGTTTACGGGGGCCTGTTTACGAGCAGTACTTC.